This T cell receptor beta chain was profiled in a study of cytotoxic CD8 clonotypes in ibrutinib-treated CLL (dated by TCRdb to the early 2020s). Notes on the research overall: In this cohort, approximately 15 patients were treatment-naive and ten to twelve were relapsed/refractory, while roughly 18 had unmutated IGHV. Partial responses were observed in about 24 patients and complete responses in 2; after a median follow-up of 68 months, remission was maintained in 14 patients and progression was observed in roughly twelve. Response samples were obtained after a median of approximately eleven months of treatment, with a range of about 6 to 36 months. An average of about 250,000 productive templates and 80,000 to 95,000 productive rearrangements was obtained per sample. Longitudinal samples were available for about 30% of the 86 trial participants. Cryopreserved peripheral blood mononuclear cells were obtained before treatment, at response, and at either sustained remission or disease progression. Patients were still on ibrutinib when every remission and progressive disease sample was collected. Points the paper makes about the study in general: Public clonotypes were rare and either shrank or stayed stable during treatment, and the rise in clonality at ibrutinib response reflected expansion of private clonotypes. Baseline clonality was found to be higher than that of age-matched healthy donors and was strongly correlated with circulating CD8+ T-cell counts. Sampling times were not matched between sustained-remission and progressing patients, and lymph node repertoires were not studied. Clonality increased at ibrutinib response, stayed stable in sustained remission, and fell back toward baseline at progression.

For TCR beta library preparation, roughly 2.1 micrograms of genomic DNA were isolated from cryopreserved PBMCs. Longitudinal blood samples from CLL patients on ibrutinib monotherapy underwent high-throughput TCR beta sequencing. The patients were enrolled in a single-center, open-label phase 2 trial of ibrutinib monotherapy. From V the trimming removes 5 bases and from J it removes 1 base, while the gene matches leave 6 bases of the junction unaccounted for. Its CDR3 holds 15 amino acids, cysteine through phenylalanine. The only DNA kept is the CDR3, 45 bases in frame from the first base. From the germline V gene (reference sequence), CDR1 is MNHNY and CDR2 is SVGAGI. A remark on this clone: Its antigen is still unknown. Base qualities are not at hand, and no much larger clone is one base apart.

A MiSeq instrument was used for deep resolution sequencing, which targeted depths ranging from 1 in 1 million up to 1 in 200,000 T cells, with coverage averaging 10x for each clonotype. The immunoSEQ hsTCRB Kit was used to generate TCR beta libraries. In the paper's pipeline: The data were analyzed with ImmunoSEQ Analyzer and ImmunoSEQ Data Assistant, and V, D and J gene assignments followed IMGT definitions. Clonality was computed as one minus normalized Shannon entropy of productive rearrangement frequencies, ranging from 0 to 1. Only overrepresented clonotypes making up at least 0.05% of the repertoire of each patient were included in the public clonotype analysis. About a dozen repertoires from age-matched healthy donors, obtained from immuneACCESS, served as clonality controls. What TCRdb holds here is the immuneACCESS table cut down to in-frame rearrangements. Part of the clones is not present; checked against another copy, under half of the missing clones reflect an unresolved V gene, and the others are unexplained. That table furnishes V, J and clone size, whereas the DNA furnished D and trimming. The sample contains around 330,000 clones, roughly 70% of them found a single time. Clones ranked in the top ten supply just under 6.5% of the sample.

The TCR comes from a human donor with chronic lymphocytic leukemia. The V and J segments used are TRBV6-6 and TRBJ2-7; 9 central nucleotides agree with TRBD1. This specimen consisted of PBMCs, obtained after 36 months of ibrutinib treatment. The sequenced DNA: TGTGCCAGCAGTAAGACAGGGGGGAGTTCCTACGAGCAGTACTTC. Protein translation: CASSKTGGSSYEQYF.